This TCR beta chain was recovered during a study of blood T cell repertoires in COVID-19. Across the whole study: The United States, Italy and Spain supplied acute and convalescent COVID-19 samples. In each case, the material was cDNA or gDNA derived from T cells, B-cell-depleted T cells, or PBMCs.

This table comes from immunoSEQ multiplex PCR, and its TCRdb copy is limited to in-frame clones, with some not included. This sample has about 190,000 clones, with roughly nine tenths found just once. The CDR3 runs 13 residues. Germline V gives CDR1 SGHTA, CDR2 FQGNSA. V was trimmed by 4 bases and J by 3 bases, leaving 8 bases between them. The receptor was isolated from a man younger than 45 with acute or convalescent COVID-19. Sequencing used peripheral blood. The chain carries TRBV7-2 and TRBJ2-3, with TRBD2 as a possible D gene (5 bases). The CDR3 sequence is CASSSWETDTQYF. The CDR3 DNA is TGTGCCAGCAGCTCCTGGGAGACAGATACGCAGTATTTT.